What follows are 26 T cell receptor beta chains derived from one specimen sequenced in a study of cytomegalovirus exposure and HLA in healthy donors. It was with 60 Vbeta and 13 Jbeta primers that the PCR ran. TCRdb's copy holds only in-frame clones and misses some; the assay was immunoSEQ multiplex PCR. The repertoire holds 130,000 or so clones, with over 60% as singletons. The sequenced sample consisted of PBMCs. These receptors originate from a man aged 30 to 45 in good health and CMV-seronegative.

This clone was counted a few times. The rearrangement uses TRBV10-1 and TRBJ2-1; 8 nucleotides align to TRBD2. J lost 12 bases, V lost 0 bases, and 7 bases had no gene match. Per germline, CDR1 WNHNN and CDR2 SYGVQD (reference sequence). The CDR3 contains 14 residues. The CDR3 reads CASSESGTSGRQFF. CDR3 DNA sequence: TGCGCCAGCAGTGAGTCGGGGACTAGTGGGCGGCAGTTCTTC.

The J gene is TRBJ1-2, the V gene TRBV6-1; D not certain. The CDR3 loop spans 13 amino acids. With 5 bases removed from V and 7 bases from J, the gap between germline ends came to 14 bases. In germline, CDR1 is MNHNS, CDR2 SASEGT. CDR3 nucleotides: TGTGCCAGCAGTAAGGGAGTCCCCGGTGGCTACACCTTC. This encodes CASSKGVPGGYTF.

The V call is TRBV7-9, the J call TRBJ1-1; TRBD1 is a possible D gene (6 bases). The CDR3 spans 14 residues. Germline lookup yields CDR1 SEHNR and CDR2 FQNEAQ (reference sequence). Trimming shortened V by 1 base and J by 5 bases, and 11 bases separated the two germline ends. The CDR3 DNA reads as TGTGCCAGCAGCTTAGATCAGGGGTATACTGAAGCTTTCTTT. It is translated as CASSLDQGYTEAFF.

V gene TRBV5-1 combines with J gene TRBJ2-7; possibly TRBD2 for D (6 bases). V was pared by 0 bases and J by 5 bases, with 15 bases between. The germline CDR1 and CDR2 sequences are SGHRS and YFSETQ. The CDR3 extends over 15 amino acids. The CDR3 nucleotides read TGCGCCAGCAGCTTGGATGGAGGGGAGCGACACGAGCAGTACTTC. This encodes CASSLDGGERHEQYF.

The rearrangement links TRBV6-5 to TRBJ1-5; possibly TRBD1 for D (5 bases). CDR1 MNHEY and CDR2 SVGAGI come from the germline V gene. This CDR3 is 14 amino acids long. Trimming took off 5 bases at V and 1 base at J, with 9 bases between the two ends. CDR3 in DNA: TGTGCCAGCAGTCCCGACAGAAGCAATCAGCCCCAGCATTTT. Protein: CASSPDRSNQPQHF.

This clone was found a few times. The chain joins TRBV28 to TRBJ2-2, with 10 bases identical to TRBD2. This CDR3 spans 18 amino acids. CDR1 is MDHEN and CDR2 is SYDVKM in the germline V gene. The trim removed 5 bases at V and 3 bases at J, leaving 12 bases unmatched. CDR3 loop: CASSDTLAGTLDTGELFF. CDR3 DNA: TGTGCCAGCAGTGACACACTAGCGGGGACACTGGACACCGGGGAGCTGTTTTTT.

This clone appeared once. This chain connects TRBV15 to TRBJ2-7; D is unresolved. Germline V gene lookup returns CDR1 LNHNV and CDR2 YYDKDF (reference sequence). The CDR3 has 12 residues. The ends were cut back, 0 bases at V and 4 bases at J, with 4 bases in the middle. The CDR3 DNA reads as TGTGCCACCAGCAGAGATATGTACGAGCAGTACTTC. It codes for CATSRDMYEQYF.

V and J are TRBV18 and TRBJ2-1, with TRBD2 matching 7 bases. Germline trimming cut 3 bases from V and 0 bases from J; bases unmatched to any gene: 5. This CDR3 contains 16 residues. Germline V gene sequence: CDR1 KGHSH, CDR2 LQKENI. This chain's CDR3 is CASSPPSSGSYNEQFF. In nucleotides, the CDR3 is TGTGCCAGCTCACCCCCGTCTAGCGGCTCCTACAATGAGCAGTTCTTC.

This clone was recorded a few times. V usage is TRBV6-1 and J usage is TRBJ1-5; 7 bases fit TRBD1. V lost 2 bases to trimming and J lost 7 bases; unmatched junction nucleotides: 5. Germline loops: CDR1 MNHNS, CDR2 SASEGT. There are 14 residues in the CDR3. The CDR3 region has the DNA TGTGCCAGCAGTGAAAGAGGGGGCTTGCAGCCCCAGCATTTT. The encoded protein is CASSERGGLQPQHF.

The chain has TRBV6-1 and TRBJ1-5; D remains unclear. The CDR3 loop spans 14 amino acids. V dropped 2 bases and J dropped 6 bases, with 11 bases sitting between them. Per germline, CDR1 MNHNS and CDR2 SASEGT. This CDR3 reads CASSESGGFQPQHF. CDR3 nucleotide sequence: TGTGCCAGCAGTGAAAGTGGAGGTTTTCAGCCCCAGCATTTT.

This chain uses TRBV18 with TRBJ1-5; 9 bases agree with TRBD1. The CDR3 totals 15 residues. V trimming: 3 bases; J trimming: 1 base; junction bases outside the gene matches: 1. Germline V CDR1 and CDR2: KGHSH, LQKENI. In DNA form, the CDR3 reads TGTGCCAGCTCACCCGGGACAGGGAGCAATCAGCCCCAGCATTTT. Translating gives CASSPGTGSNQPQHF.

The chain employs TRBV2 and TRBJ1-2; TRBD1 is a possible D gene (6 bases). The germline V and J ends were trimmed by 2 bases and 6 bases, with 10 bases remaining between them. This CDR3 comprises 13 residues. Germline V lookup: CDR1 SNHLY, CDR2 FYNNEI. For the CDR3, the DNA is TGTGCCAGCAGTGAATGGCAGGGGCATGGCTACACCTTC. Translated: CASSEWQGHGYTF.

The chain is built from TRBV4-3 and TRBJ2-3; D assignment may be TRBD1 or TRBD2 (6 bases each). The V and J ends lost 4 bases and 3 bases respectively, with 11 bases between them. This CDR3 contains 14 residues. The germline gives CDR1 LGHNA, CDR2 YSLEER. The CDR3 spells CASSLEGGTDTQYF. CDR3 nucleotide sequence: TGCGCCAGCAGCCTAGAGGGGGGAACAGATACGCAGTATTTT.

The V and J genes are TRBV28 and TRBJ1-3; D is perhaps TRBD1 (5 bases). The germline V gene encodes CDR1 MDHEN and CDR2 SYDVKM. The length of the CDR3 is 15 residues. Trimming took 2 bases from V and 0 from J, leaving 8 bases between them. The CDR3 sequence is CASSLGHISGNTIYF. The CDR3 nucleotides are TGTGCCAGCAGTTTAGGACACATCTCTGGAAACACCATATATTTT.

The rearrangement links TRBV6-1 to TRBJ1-1; no clear D. Germline loops: CDR1 MNHNS, CDR2 SASEGT. V gave up 5 bases and J gave up 6 bases, with 16 bases separating them. There are 14 residues in the CDR3. In nucleotides, the CDR3 is TGTGCCAGCAGTCGCAGGCCATCCGATTCTGAAGCTTTCTTT. This codes for CASSRRPSDSEAFF.

J is TRBJ1-6 and V is TRBV2; 8 positions match TRBD1. Germline V lookup: CDR1 SNHLY, CDR2 FYNNEI. V lost 8 bases to trimming and J lost 8 bases; unmatched junction nucleotides: 8. This CDR3 has 14 residues. The CDR3 nucleotides read TGTGCCAGCTTGGTTAACAGGGGGTATTCACCCCTCCACTTT. This encodes CASLVNRGYSPLHF.

J is TRBJ2-1 and V is TRBV7-2; D not resolved. The CDR3 has 13 residues. V was cut by 2 bases and J by 9 bases, with 11 bases left in between. Looked up from germline, CDR1 is SGHTA and CDR2 is FQGNSA. The CDR3 DNA is TGTGCCAGCAGCTTAATCGGTTCGGGTGAGCAGTTCTTC. Amino acids: CASSLIGSGEQFF.

The rearrangement links TRBV5-8 to TRBJ1-1, with TRBD1 matching over 7 bases. Germline assignment: CDR1 SGHTS and CDR2 YDEGEE. V lost 1 base and J lost 8; bases outside the gene matches: 17. The CDR3 contains 17 residues. The CDR3 bases are TGTGCCAGCAGCTTGTTTTCTGCAGGGGCCCCGGACAGGGAAGCTTTCTTT. This sequence encodes CASSLFSAGAPDREAFF.

The rearrangement joins TRBV4-2 to TRBJ2-3; 8 nucleotides agree with TRBD1. Germline loops: CDR1 LGHNA, CDR2 YNFKEQ. The CDR3 is made up of 14 amino acids. J gave up 9 bases and V 0 bases, and 5 bases lay outside the gene matches. The chain's CDR3 is CASSQDGTGGTQYF. CDR3 in DNA: TGTGCCAGCAGCCAAGATGGGACAGGAGGGACGCAGTATTTT.

This clone was found once. This chain joins TRBV5-1 and TRBJ1-1; the D gene is possibly TRBD1 (6 bases). Germline loops: CDR1 SGHRS, CDR2 YFSETQ. Trimming took off 0 bases at V and 1 base at J, with 7 bases between the two ends. CDR3 size: 14 residues. CDR3: CASSLETGNTEAFF. As DNA, the CDR3 is TGCGCCAGCAGCTTGGAGACAGGGAACACTGAAGCTTTCTTT. Using reference TRBV5-1 and TRBJ1-1 for the parts outside the CDR3, the full variable domain is KAGVTQTPRYLIKTRGQQVTLSCSPISGHRSVSWYQQTPGQGLQFLFEYFSETQRNKGNFPGRFSGRQFSNSRSEMNVSTLELGDSALYLCASSLETGNTEAFFGQGTRLTVV.

The gene calls are TRBV27 and TRBJ1-1; TRBD1 aligns across 9 bases. J gave up 6 bases and V 5 bases, and 10 bases lay outside the gene matches. The CDR3 totals 15 residues. The V gene's germline CDR1 is MNHEY and CDR2 SMNVEV (reference sequence). CDR3 sequence (DNA): TGTGCCAGCAGTCCAGGGACAGGGTTTAATGCTGAAGCTTTCTTT. Protein: CASSPGTGFNAEAFF.

The V gene is TRBV30, the J gene TRBJ1-1; D is possibly TRBD1 (5 bases). V gave up 2 bases and J gave up 3 bases, with 7 bases separating them. The CDR3 length is 12 residues. The germline gives CDR1 GTSNPN, CDR2 SVGIG (reference sequence). DNA of the CDR3: TGTGCCTGGAGTTGGGGGGACACTGAAGCTTTCTTT. Protein product: CAWSWGDTEAFF.

V gene TRBV19 combines with J gene TRBJ2-1; tentatively, D is TRBD1 (6 bases). This CDR3 region has 14 residues. Germline values: CDR1 LNHDA, CDR2 SQIVND (reference sequence). V lost 4 bases and J lost 4, with 11 bases in between. The CDR3 sequence is CASSTQGFYNEQFF. In DNA, the CDR3 is TGTGCCAGTAGTACGCAGGGGTTTTACAATGAGCAGTTCTTC.

This CDR3 reads CASSPDRSMEQYF. The CDR3 DNA reads TGTGCCAGCAGTCCCGACAGGTCTATGGAGCAGTACTTC. The rearrangement uses TRBV2 and TRBJ2-7, with D maybe TRBD1 (6 bases). The V end was cut by 5 bases, the J end by 7 bases, with 15 bases between. The CDR3 runs to 13 residues. CDR1 SNHLY and CDR2 FYNNEI come from the germline V gene.

This rearrangement joins TRBV10-3 to TRBJ1-6; no definite D call. The length of the CDR3 is 13 residues. Germline CDR1 is ENHRY and CDR2 is SYGVKD. Trimming removed 3 bases at V and 8 bases at J, with 8 bases between. The CDR3 DNA reads as TGTGCCATCAGTGAACGCGGGGATTCACCCCTCCACTTT. This gives the protein CAISERGDSPLHF.

This chain links TRBV10-2 with TRBJ2-7, with TRBD1 matching over 10 bases. The germline V gene has CDR1 WSHSY and CDR2 SAAADI. Trimming removed 11 bases from V and 2 bases from J; junction bases left unmatched: 3. This CDR3 region has 12 residues. The CDR3 bases are TGCGCCGCCGGGACAGGGGCCTACGAGCAGTACTTC. Residues: CAAGTGAYEQYF.